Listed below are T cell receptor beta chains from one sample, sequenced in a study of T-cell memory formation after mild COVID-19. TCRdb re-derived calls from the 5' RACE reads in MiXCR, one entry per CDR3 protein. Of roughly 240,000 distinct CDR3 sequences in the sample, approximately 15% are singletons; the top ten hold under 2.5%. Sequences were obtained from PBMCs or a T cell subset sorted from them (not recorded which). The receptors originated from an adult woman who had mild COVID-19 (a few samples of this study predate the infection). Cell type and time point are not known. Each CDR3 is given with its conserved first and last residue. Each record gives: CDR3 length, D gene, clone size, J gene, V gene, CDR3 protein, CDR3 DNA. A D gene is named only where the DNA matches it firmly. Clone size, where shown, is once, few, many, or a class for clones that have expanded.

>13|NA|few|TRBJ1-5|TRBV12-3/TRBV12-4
CASTDTGISPQHF
TGTGCCAGCACCGACACAGGTATCAGCCCCCAGCATTTT
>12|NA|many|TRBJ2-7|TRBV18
CASSLQGSEQYF
TGTGCCAGCTCTTTACAGGGAAGCGAGCAGTACTTC
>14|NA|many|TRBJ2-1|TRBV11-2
CASSLRQDYNEQFF
TGTGCCAGCAGCCTCCGACAGGACTACAATGAGCAGTTCTTC
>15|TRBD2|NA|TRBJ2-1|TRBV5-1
CASSRGGASYNEQFF
TGCGCCAGCAGCCGCGGGGGGGCCTCCTACAATGAGCAGTTCTTC
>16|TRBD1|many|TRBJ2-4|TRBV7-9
CASSLPGTGTKNIQYF
TGTGCCAGCAGTTTACCCGGGACAGGGACCAAAAACATTCAGTACTTC
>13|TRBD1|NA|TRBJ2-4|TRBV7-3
CASSLTQRDSPHF
TGTGCCAGCAGCTTAACTCAGAGGGACAGCCCCCACTTC
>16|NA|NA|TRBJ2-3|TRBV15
CATSRDPRISTDTQYF
TGTGCCACCAGCAGAGATCCGCGGATTTCCACAGATACGCAGTATTTT
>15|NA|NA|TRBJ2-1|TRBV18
CASSPLEGRYNEQFF
TGTGCCAGCTCACCACTTGAGGGGCGCTACAATGAGCAGTTCTTC
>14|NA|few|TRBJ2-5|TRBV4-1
CASSELETEKTQYF
TGCGCCAGCAGCGAACTAGAGACGGAGAAGACCCAGTACTTC
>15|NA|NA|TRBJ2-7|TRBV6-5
CASRLDSVAVYEQYF
TGTGCCAGCAGGTTGGACAGTGTAGCTGTTTACGAGCAGTACTTC
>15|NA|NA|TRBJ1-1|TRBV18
CASSPPGGGRTEAFF
TGTGCCAGCTCACCACCCGGTGGGGGTCGAACTGAAGCTTTCTTT
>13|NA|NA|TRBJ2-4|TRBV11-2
CASSLGGLGIQYF
TGTGCCAGCAGCCTAGGAGGGCTGGGGATTCAGTACTTC
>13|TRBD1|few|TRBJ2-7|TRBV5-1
CASSWEGQGAPYF
TGCGCCAGCAGCTGGGAAGGACAGGGGGCACCGTACTTC
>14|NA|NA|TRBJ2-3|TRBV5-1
CASLRDASTDTQYF
TGCGCCAGCCTCCGGGACGCCAGCACAGATACGCAGTATTTT
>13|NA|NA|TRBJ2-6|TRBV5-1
CASSSGGANVLTF
TGCGCCAGCAGCTCCGGTGGGGCCAACGTCCTGACTTTC
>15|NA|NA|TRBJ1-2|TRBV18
CASSPGPGERYGYTF
TGTGCCAGCTCACCGGGTCCAGGGGAGCGCTATGGCTACACCTTC
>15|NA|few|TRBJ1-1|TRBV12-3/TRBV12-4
CASSFSPGGGTEAFF
TGTGCCAGCAGTTTTTCCCCAGGTGGGGGCACTGAAGCTTTCTTT
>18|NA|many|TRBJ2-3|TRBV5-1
CASSLGAERAVAADTQYF
TGCGCCAGCAGCTTGGGTGCAGAACGGGCAGTCGCGGCAGATACGCAGTATTTT
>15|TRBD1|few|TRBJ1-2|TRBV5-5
CASSLEKGQVYGYTF
TGTGCCAGCAGCTTGGAGAAAGGACAGGTCTATGGCTACACCTTC
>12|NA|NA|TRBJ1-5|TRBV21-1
CASGGCNQPQHF
TGTGCTAGCGGGGGATGCAATCAGCCCCAGCATTTT
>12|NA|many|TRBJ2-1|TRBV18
CASSLPGTGQFF
TGTGCCAGCTCACTGCCCGGGACGGGGCAGTTCTTC
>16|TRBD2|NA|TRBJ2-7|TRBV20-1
CSAREGTSGRAYEQYF
TGCAGTGCTAGAGAAGGGACTAGCGGGAGGGCCTATGAGCAGTACTTC
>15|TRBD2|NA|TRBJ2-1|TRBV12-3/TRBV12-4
CASSSPGLSDNEQFF
TGTGCCAGCAGTTCTCCGGGACTATCGGACAATGAGCAGTTCTTC
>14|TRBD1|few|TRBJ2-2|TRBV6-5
CACSGQGTTGELFF
TGTGCCTGCTCGGGACAGGGTACCACCGGGGAGCTGTTTTTT